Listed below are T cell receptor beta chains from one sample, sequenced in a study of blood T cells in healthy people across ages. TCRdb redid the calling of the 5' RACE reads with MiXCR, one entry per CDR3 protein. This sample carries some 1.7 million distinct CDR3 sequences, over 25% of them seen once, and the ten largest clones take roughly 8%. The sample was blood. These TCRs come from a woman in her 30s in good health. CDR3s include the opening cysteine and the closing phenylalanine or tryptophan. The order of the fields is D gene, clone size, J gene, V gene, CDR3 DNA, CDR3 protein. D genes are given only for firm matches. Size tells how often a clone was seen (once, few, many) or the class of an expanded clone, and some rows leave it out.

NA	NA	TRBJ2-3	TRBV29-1	TGCAGCGTTATGGACAGCGGCGGGGTCACAGATACGCAGTATTTT	CSVMDSGGVTDTQYF
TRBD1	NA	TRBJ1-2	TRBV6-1	TGTGCCAGCAGTGAACTGGGACAGAACTATGGCTACACCTTC	CASSELGQNYGYTF
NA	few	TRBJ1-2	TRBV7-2	TGTGCCAGCAGCGTGGGACGGGAGAATGGCTACACCTTC	CASSVGRENGYTF
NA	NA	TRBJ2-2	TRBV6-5	TGTGCCAGCCATGAGGGGGGTGCGACCGGGGAGCTGTTTTTT	CASHEGGATGELFF
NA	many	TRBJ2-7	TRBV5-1	TGCGCCAGCAGCTCCCGAGGGGGTGGCTACGAGCAGTACTTC	CASSSRGGGYEQYF
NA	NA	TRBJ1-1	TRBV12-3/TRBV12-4	TGTGCCAGCAGTGGGAGAGGCGGGAACACTGAAGCTTTCTTT	CASSGRGGNTEAFF
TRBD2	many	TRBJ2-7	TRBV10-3	TGTGCCATCAGTTTAGCCGGGAGGCAGGGTGAGGAGCAGTACTTC	CAISLAGRQGEEQYF
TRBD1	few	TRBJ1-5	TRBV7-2	TGTGCCAGCAGCCCAGGGGGTTTAAGCAATCAGCCCCAGCATTTT	CASSPGGLSNQPQHF
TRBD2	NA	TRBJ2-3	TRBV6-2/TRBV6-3	TGTGCCAGCAGTTACTCGACGTCGCATAGCGGGGGGGCTGGTTCAGATACGCAGTATTTT	CASSYSTSHSGGAGSDTQYF
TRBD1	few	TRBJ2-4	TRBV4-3	TGCGCCAGCAGCCAAGATATACAGGGGGCCAAAAACATTCAGTACTTC	CASSQDIQGAKNIQYF
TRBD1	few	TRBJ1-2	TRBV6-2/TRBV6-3	TGTTCCAGCAGCGACAGGGTCTACACCTTC	CSSSDRVYTF
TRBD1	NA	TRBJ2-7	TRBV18	TGTGCCAGCTCACCCCGGACAGGGGTGGGCTCCTACGAGCAGTACTTC	CASSPRTGVGSYEQYF
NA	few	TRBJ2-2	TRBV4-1	TGCGCCAGCAGCCCCGGTAGGGGCACCGGGGAGCTGTTTTTT	CASSPGRGTGELFF
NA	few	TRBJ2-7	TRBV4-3	TGCGCCAGCAGCCACTCCTCCCGAAACAGTCCCTCCTACGAGCAGTACTTC	CASSHSSRNSPSYEQYF
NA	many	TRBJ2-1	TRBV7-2	TGTGCCAGCAGCCCAATGCGGGGCGATGAGCAGTTCTTC	CASSPMRGDEQFF
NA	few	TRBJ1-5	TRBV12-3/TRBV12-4	TGTGCCAGCAGTTTATTGGGGTACAATCAGCCCCAGCATTTT	CASSLLGYNQPQHF
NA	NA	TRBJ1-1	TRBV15	TGTGCCACCAGCAGACAGAGGAACACTGAAGCTTTCTTT	CATSRQRNTEAFF
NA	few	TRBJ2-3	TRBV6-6	TGTGCCAGCAGTTACTCTTCCTCCGATAGAGATACGCAGTATTTT	CASSYSSSDRDTQYF
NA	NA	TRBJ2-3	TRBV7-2	TGTGCCAGCAGCCAAGTAGGGAACACAGATACGCAGTATTTT	CASSQVGNTDTQYF
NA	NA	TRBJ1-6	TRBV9	TGTGCCAGCAGCCCAGACCCGGCAGGGAGAAGGACACCCCCCCACTTT	CASSPDPAGRRTPPHF
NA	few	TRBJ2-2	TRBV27	TGTGCCAGCAGTTTATGGGGGCGAGGCGGGGAGCTGTTTTTT	CASSLWGRGGELFF
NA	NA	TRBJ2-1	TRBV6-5	TGTGCCAGCAATCCCAGGGGATACAATGAGCAGTTCTTC	CASNPRGYNEQFF